This is a list of T cell receptor beta chains from one sample in a study of T-cell reconstitution after alpha-beta-depleted transplantation in children. A single record per CDR3 protein comes from TCRdb applying MiXCR to the PCR reads. The sample contains roughly 160,000 distinct CDR3 sequences, 11% of which appear only once. Sequenced here: PBMCs, sampled before TCRalphabeta/CD19-depleted stem cell transplant. The receptors were sampled from a boy aged 2-9 years with acute myeloid leukemia, due to receive a stem cell transplant. Both conserved end residues are part of each CDR3. D genes are given only for firm matches.

v_gene,d_gene,j_gene,CDR3aa
TRBV7-9,TRBD1,TRBJ2-4,CASSLPPGQGDIQYF
TRBV27,-,TRBJ2-4,CASSWGAKNIQYF
TRBV3-1,-,TRBJ2-5,CASSYAGTQETQYF
TRBV9,TRBD1,TRBJ2-3,CASSVGEGAVFTDTQYF
TRBV3-1,-,TRBJ2-3,CASSQQLQTQYF
TRBV19,TRBD2,TRBJ2-5,CASRRTSGGETQYF
TRBV28,TRBD2,TRBJ2-7,CASSLELAGGQSSYEQYF
TRBV20-1,TRBD1,TRBJ1-2,CSSRPGQGDYGYTF
TRBV7-9,-,TRBJ2-6,CAAVEGYGANVLTF
TRBV15,-,TRBJ2-3,CATSITAQTDTQYF
TRBV25-1,-,TRBJ1-3,CASSEFMDSGNTIYF
TRBV12-3/TRBV12-4,TRBD2,TRBJ2-5,CASSSPHSGRDETQYF
TRBV7-2,-,TRBJ1-5,CASSLVTNSNQPQHF
TRBV7-9,-,TRBJ2-6,CASRSQGSGANVLTF
TRBV4-2,TRBD2,TRBJ2-3,CASSQKIAGGSTDTQYF
TRBV19,TRBD2,TRBJ2-7,CASSMVASGTYEQYF
TRBV10-3,-,TRBJ2-2,CATSAVAGLVNTGELFF
TRBV7-7,TRBD2,TRBJ2-1,CASSEGTSGVNEQFF
TRBV20-1,-,TRBJ1-1,CSAADTMNTEAFF
TRBV7-9,TRBD2,TRBJ2-7,CASSPKTSGRAHEQYF
TRBV6-5,TRBD1,TRBJ1-2,CASSYYGTGGYTF
TRBV10-2,-,TRBJ2-1,CASNDNSYNEQFF
TRBV11-1,-,TRBJ2-1,CASSLVHRAESSYNEQFF
TRBV3-1,-,TRBJ2-7,CASSQRHSYEQYF
TRBV5-1,-,TRBJ1-1,CASSLAGAGRNTEAFF
TRBV20-1,-,TRBJ2-3,CSARTGLTDTQYF